Sequencing of this TCR beta chain was carried out in a study of long-term antiretroviral therapy in people with HIV. Study results and caveats: Before ART, certain clones expanded, and these dominated the repertoire at all time points. When set beside controls, HIV repertoires had CDR3 length ranges that were narrower. Even long-term ART left TRB diversity below transplant donor controls, despite gains.

Survey-level resolution applied to immunoSEQ assay v3.0. Data came from immunoSEQ multiplex PCR; TCRdb stores just in-frame clones and leaves some out. This sample has 28,000 or so clones, with approximately 83% found just once. With respect to this clone: Its antigen is not identified.

This specimen was unsorted PBMCs, taken 0.8 years before starting antiretroviral therapy. This clonotype originated in a man in his late teens or twenties with HIV.

In nucleotides, the CDR3 is TGTGCCAGCAGCCAAGTGGGACAGACCCAGTACTTC. Its translation: CASSQVGQTQYF. V is TRBV4-2 and J is TRBJ2-5; D is possibly TRBD1 or TRBD2 (5 bases each). Trimming pared 1 base from V and 6 bases from J, leaving 6 bases between. This CDR3 comprises 12 residues. The germline CDR1 and CDR2 sequences are LGHNA and YNFKEQ.